The next 20 T cell receptor beta chains were all read from a single sample in a study of blood T cells in healthy people across ages. For the second PCR, which ran for 7 to 11 cycles, a sample-barcoded 5' primer and a J-beta primer mix were used. MiXCR was run by TCRdb on the 5' RACE reads, yielding one entry per CDR3 protein. This sample has 1.6 million or so distinct CDR3 sequences, with around 36% found just once. Specimen: blood. The receptors were sampled from a woman aged 25 to 39 in good health.

This clonotype was observed a handful of times. The chain couples TRBV9 to TRBJ2-4, with D maybe TRBD2 (6 bases). The J call may be incorrect, as the DNA end agrees better with TRBJ2-7. This CDR3 is 15 amino acids long. Germline CDR1 and CDR2: SGDLS and YYNGEE. This CDR3 is CASSVGRTEGIEQYF. CDR3 bases: TGTGCCAGCAGCGTAGGTCGCACGGAGGGTATCGAGCAGTACTTC.

This clonotype was seen a single time. This chain connects TRBV19 to TRBJ2-1; 10 bases are shared with TRBD2. The J segment lost 3 bases and the V segment lost 0 bases, leaving 8 bases of the junction unmatched. The CDR3 is made up of 18 amino acids. Germline CDR1 is LNHDA and CDR2 is SQIVND (reference sequence). The CDR3 loop is CASSIDPLAGGYYNEQFF. CDR3 nucleotides: TGTGCCAGTAGTATAGACCCCTTAGCGGGGGGATACTACAATGAGCAGTTCTTC.

This clonotype was seen only a few times. The genes are TRBV20-1 and TRBJ2-7; no clear D. Per the germline V gene, CDR1 is DFQATT and CDR2 is SNEGSKA (reference sequence). With 7 bases removed from V and 0 bases from J, the gap between germline ends came to 10 bases. The CDR3 contains 12 residues. The DNA for the CDR3 is TGCAGTGGGATTAGCCTCTCCTACGAGCAGTACTTC. Protein sequence: CSGISLSYEQYF.

V gene TRBV12-3 or TRBV12-4 combines with J gene TRBJ2-7; D is perhaps TRBD1 (5 bases). The length of the CDR3 is 15 residues. The V end was cut by 1 base, the J end by 0 bases, with 10 bases between. CDR3 residues: CASSLGQYFSYEQYF. DNA for the CDR3: TGTGCCAGCAGTTTAGGACAGTACTTCTCCTACGAGCAGTACTTC.

The gene calls are TRBV5-5 and TRBJ2-7; D remains unclear. The CDR3 loop spans 14 amino acids. Trimming shortened V by 2 bases and J by 6 bases, and 15 bases separated the two germline ends. CDR1 is SGHKS and CDR2 is YYEKEE in the germline V gene (reference sequence). This chain's CDR3 is CASSFGPSGAEQYF. CDR3 in DNA: TGTGCCAGCAGCTTCGGACCTAGTGGCGCCGAGCAGTACTTC.

This clonotype was observed a few times. CDR3 in amino acids: CASSLAGNLYEQYF. In DNA, the CDR3 is TGTGCCAGCAGCCTAGCGGGAAATCTCTACGAGCAGTACTTC. The chain combines TRBV27 with TRBJ2-7, with 9 bases that match TRBD2. With V trimmed by 6 bases and J by 3 bases, 6 bases remained unmatched. In germline, CDR1 is MNHEY, CDR2 SMNVEV (reference sequence). The CDR3 has 14 amino acids.

The chain carries TRBV7-2 and TRBJ2-3; 9 nucleotides line up with TRBD2. Per germline, CDR1 SGHTA and CDR2 FQGNSA. V was clipped by 5 bases and J by 6 bases; unmatched bases: 12. The CDR3 has 16 residues. The CDR3: CASSPGRGGISDTQYF. The CDR3 DNA follows: TGTGCCAGCAGCCCCGGGCGGGGGGGCATTTCGGATACGCAGTATTTT. Together with reference TRBV7-2 and TRBJ2-3, the CDR3 gives the full variable domain: GAGVSQSPSNKVTEKGKDVELRCDPISGHTALYWYRQSLGQGLEFLIYFQGNSAPDKSGLPSDRFSAERTGGSVSTLTIQRTQQEDSAVYLCASSPGRGGISDTQYFGPGTRLTVL.

DNA for the CDR3: TGTGCCACCAGCAGAGCCCCGAGCGGGGGGGCCCGGTCGCAGTATTTT. It is translated as CATSRAPSGGARSQYF. The chain is built from TRBV15 and TRBJ2-3, with 10 bases matching TRBD2. CDR1 LNHNV and CDR2 YYDKDF come from the germline V gene (reference sequence). V shed 1 base and J 10 bases; nucleotides not matched to a gene: 11. This CDR3 comprises 16 residues.

This clonotype came up many times. The CDR3 loop is CASSRTDGFGEQYF. CDR3 bases: TGCGCCAGCAGCCGGACGGACGGCTTCGGCGAGCAGTACTTC. The V call is TRBV4-1, the J call TRBJ2-7; D is uncertain. The CDR3 consists of 14 residues. Germline assignment: CDR1 MGHRA and CDR2 YSYEKL. V lost 4 bases, J lost 6 bases, and 16 bases lay in between.

Ten or more counts support this clonotype. The junction does not match germline at one end; this may be a read error. This chain uses TRBV11-2 with TRBJ2-1; D is unresolved. The CDR3 consists of 12 residues. The germline V gene encodes CDR1 SGHAT and CDR2 FQNNGV. The CDR3: CASSQVNNEQFF. The CDR3 bases are TGCGCCAGCAGCCAAGTTAACAATGAGCAGTTCTTC.

The rearrangement uses TRBV5-1 and TRBJ2-5, with 7 bases that match TRBD1. CDR1 is SGHRS, CDR2 YFSETQ, per germline. Unmatched junction bases numbered 11, after V lost 4 bases and J lost 5 bases. This CDR3 is built from 15 residues. This CDR3 reads CASSPDRERPETQYF. DNA of the CDR3: TGCGCCAGCAGCCCCGACAGGGAACGCCCGGAGACCCAGTACTTC.

This clonotype was detected once. Here the CDR3 DNA reads TGTGCCAGCAGCCAAGTACCCACAGGGACAGGGGCCTACGAGCAGTACTTC. This gives the protein CASSQVPTGTGAYEQYF. V and J are TRBV3-1 and TRBJ2-7, with TRBD1 identical over 10 bases. After removal of 1 base from V and 2 bases from J, the junction contained 8 bases not matched to a gene. Germline loops: CDR1 LGHDT, CDR2 YNNKEL (reference sequence). This CDR3 has 17 amino acids.

The chain has TRBV28 and TRBJ1-1, with a possible D match to TRBD1 (6 bases). The CDR3 covers 14 residues. The germline gives CDR1 MDHEN, CDR2 SYDVKM. V was clipped by 2 bases and J by 5 bases, with 12 bases between them. The CDR3 here is CASSLDRRTTEAFF. The CDR3 bases are TGTGCCAGCAGTTTAGACAGGAGGACAACTGAAGCTTTCTTT.

Only one count was recorded for this clonotype. This chain connects TRBV7-6 to TRBJ1-2, with 9 bases identical to TRBD1. The germline CDR1 and CDR2 sequences are SGHVS and FNYEAQ. The trim removed 5 bases at V and 8 bases at J, leaving 3 bases unmatched. The CDR3 contains 12 residues. The CDR3 reads CASSQGQGGYTF. The CDR3 DNA reads as TGTGCCAGCAGCCAAGGACAGGGGGGCTACACCTTC.

This clonotype was observed at least ten times. This rearrangement joins TRBV29-1 to TRBJ1-2; TRBD1 agrees at 10 bases. V lost 7 bases to trimming and J lost 3 bases; unmatched junction nucleotides: 11. The CDR3 is 15 amino acids. From germline, CDR1 is SQVTM and CDR2 ANQGSEA. The CDR3 loop reads CSDTTTGTGDYGYTF. For the CDR3, the DNA is TGCAGCGATACAACAACCGGGACAGGGGACTATGGCTACACCTTC.

This clonotype was detected many times. This chain uses TRBV10-1 with TRBJ2-7; the D gene is possibly TRBD2 (5 bases). CDR1 is WNHNN and CDR2 is SYGVQD in the germline V gene (reference sequence). Trimming left V 8 bases short and J 7 bases short, with 12 bases between. The CDR3 covers 11 residues. CDR3 DNA sequence: TGCGCCAGCCTAGCCCCTTGGGAGCAGTACTTC. This codes for CASLAPWEQYF.

The rearrangement uses TRBV5-1 and TRBJ2-5, with 9 bases that match TRBD1. Germline CDR1 is SGHRS and CDR2 is YFSETQ. The V gene end was trimmed by 0 bases and the J gene end by 2 bases; junction bases not matched to a gene: 8. The CDR3 runs to 17 residues. Here the CDR3 reads CASSLEADRGGQETQYF. CDR3 in DNA: TGCGCCAGCAGCTTGGAGGCGGACAGGGGTGGGCAAGAGACCCAGTACTTC.

The rearrangement joins TRBV7-2 to TRBJ1-2, with D unresolved. The CDR3 has 13 residues. Trimming shortened V by 5 bases and J by 8 bases, and 15 bases separated the two germline ends. Germline V lookup: CDR1 SGHTA, CDR2 FQGNSA. DNA for the CDR3: TGTGCCAGCAGCCCCTCAAATAATCGAGGCTACACCTTC. Protein sequence: CASSPSNNRGYTF.

The chain recombines TRBV27 with TRBJ2-1; 10 positions match TRBD1. V was pared by 2 bases and J by 2 bases, with 3 bases of the junction left unmatched. This CDR3 spans 16 amino acids. Germline CDR1 MNHEY, CDR2 SMNVEV (reference sequence). In DNA, the CDR3 is TGTGCCAGCAGTTTAATCGGACAGGGGGCCTACAATGAGCAGTTCTTC. Translating gives CASSLIGQGAYNEQFF.

This clonotype was detected only a few times. V gene TRBV4-1 combines with J gene TRBJ2-7; no firm D call. V shed 1 base and J shed 3 bases, with 7 bases lying between them. CDR1 is MGHRA and CDR2 is YSYEKL in the germline V gene. The CDR3 runs 13 residues. This chain's CDR3 is CASSQAMHYEQYF. CDR3 nucleotides: TGCGCCAGCAGCCAAGCGATGCACTACGAGCAGTACTTC.